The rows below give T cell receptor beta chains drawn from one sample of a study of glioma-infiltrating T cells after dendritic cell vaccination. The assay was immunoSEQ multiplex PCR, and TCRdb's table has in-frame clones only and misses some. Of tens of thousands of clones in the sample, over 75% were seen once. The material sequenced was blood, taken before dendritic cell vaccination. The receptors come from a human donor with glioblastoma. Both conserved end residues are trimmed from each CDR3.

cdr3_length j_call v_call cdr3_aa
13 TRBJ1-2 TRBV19 ASIRSRGSFGGYT
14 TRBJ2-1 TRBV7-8 ASSVSGTRRDNEQF
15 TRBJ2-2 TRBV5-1 ASNRAGDSTGPGELF
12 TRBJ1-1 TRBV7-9 ASSFPGRGTEAF
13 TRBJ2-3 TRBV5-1 ASSLAGIPQDTQY
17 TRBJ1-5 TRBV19 ASSGRFNMYQGANQPQH
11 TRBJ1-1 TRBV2 ASIAVLNTEAF
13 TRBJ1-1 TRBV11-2 ASSRWTGANTEAF
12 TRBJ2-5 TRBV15 ATRSGREQETQY
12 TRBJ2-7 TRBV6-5 ATQRGRTGYEQY
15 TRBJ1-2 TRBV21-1 ASSKVEGATEDYGYT
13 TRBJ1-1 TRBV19 ASSIDLSGSTEAF
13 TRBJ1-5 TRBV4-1 ASSQDQTRGQPQH
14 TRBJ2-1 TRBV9 ASSARGAGGRDEQF
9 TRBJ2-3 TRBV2 ASSVGGTQY
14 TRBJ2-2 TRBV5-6 ASSLVTTGGSGELF
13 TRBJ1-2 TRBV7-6 ASSSKTGLNYGYT
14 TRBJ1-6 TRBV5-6 ASSLAEWMSNSPLH
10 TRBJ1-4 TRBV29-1 SARDRGEKLF
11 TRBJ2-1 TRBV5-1 ASARWGGDEQF
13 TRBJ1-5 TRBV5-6 ASSRGQGRTQPQH
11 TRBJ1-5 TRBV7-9 ASSPPGGQPQH
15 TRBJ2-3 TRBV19 ASSPQGLAGSTDTQY
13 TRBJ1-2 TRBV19 ASSIPQGAVRGYT
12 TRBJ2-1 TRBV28 AEGRGRGHDEQF
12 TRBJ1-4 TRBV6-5 ASSDRGSAEKLF
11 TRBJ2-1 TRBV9 ASSVDSDRDQF
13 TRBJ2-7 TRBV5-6 ASSLLGPRSYEQY
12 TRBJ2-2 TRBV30 AWTAGENTGELF
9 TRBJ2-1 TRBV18 ASSPRNEQF
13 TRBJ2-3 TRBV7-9 ASSLNRASTDTQY
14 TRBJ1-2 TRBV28 ASSRLSLLVYYGYT
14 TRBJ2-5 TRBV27 ASSSRTGILSETQY
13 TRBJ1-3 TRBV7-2 ASSPRVTSGNTIY
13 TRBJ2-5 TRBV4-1 ASSLLFGGQETQY